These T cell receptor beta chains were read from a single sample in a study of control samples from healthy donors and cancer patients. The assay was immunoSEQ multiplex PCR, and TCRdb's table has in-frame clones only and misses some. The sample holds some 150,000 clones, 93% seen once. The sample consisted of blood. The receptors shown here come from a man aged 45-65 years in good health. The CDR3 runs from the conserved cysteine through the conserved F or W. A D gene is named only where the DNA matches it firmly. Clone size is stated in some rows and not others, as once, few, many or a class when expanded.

cdr3_nt: TGTGCCAGCAGCTTGTCTAGCGGCCCCCGATCCTACGAGCAGTACTTC
cdr3_aa: CASSLSSGPRSYEQYF
v_call: TRBV7-9
clone_size: .
j_call: TRBJ2-7
d_call: TRBD2

cdr3_nt: TGTGCCAGCAGAGAGTACATAGCGGGTTCAGATACGCAGTATTTT
cdr3_aa: CASREYIAGSDTQYF
v_call: TRBV28
clone_size: .
j_call: TRBJ2-3
d_call: TRBD2

cdr3_nt: TGTGCCAGCAGTAAACAGGGGACCGGGGAGCTGTTTTTT
cdr3_aa: CASSKQGTGELFF
v_call: TRBV12-3/TRBV12-4
clone_size: .
j_call: TRBJ2-2
d_call: TRBD1

cdr3_nt: TGTGCCAGCAGTTCTATCCGAGAGGATAATTCACCCCTCCACTTT
cdr3_aa: CASSSIREDNSPLHF
v_call: TRBV6-5
clone_size: .
j_call: TRBJ1-6
d_call: .

cdr3_nt: TGTGCCAGCAGTTACGATGCCTACAATGAGCAGTTCTTC
cdr3_aa: CASSYDAYNEQFF
v_call: TRBV6-5
clone_size: .
j_call: TRBJ2-1
d_call: .

cdr3_nt: TGTGCCAGCAGTTATCACGGGACACAGAGCAATCAGCCCCAGCATTTT
cdr3_aa: CASSYHGTQSNQPQHF
v_call: TRBV5-4
clone_size: .
j_call: TRBJ1-5
d_call: .

cdr3_nt: TGCAGTGCTAGTACAGGGGACTATGGCTACACCTTC
cdr3_aa: CSASTGDYGYTF
v_call: TRBV20-1
clone_size: .
j_call: TRBJ1-2
d_call: TRBD1

cdr3_nt: TGTGCCAGCAGTTACGCAGGGGTGAACACTGAAGCTTTCTTT
cdr3_aa: CASSYAGVNTEAFF
v_call: TRBV6-5
clone_size: .
j_call: TRBJ1-1
d_call: .

cdr3_nt: TGCAGTGCTAGAGGGGACAGTAAAGCTTTCTTT
cdr3_aa: CSARGDSKAFF
v_call: TRBV20-1
clone_size: .
j_call: TRBJ1-1
d_call: TRBD1

cdr3_nt: TGTGCCAGCAGCTTAACGGGCGGCTCCTATAATTCACCCCTCCACTTT
cdr3_aa: CASSLTGGSYNSPLHF
v_call: TRBV7-3
clone_size: .
j_call: TRBJ1-6
d_call: .

cdr3_nt: TGTGCCAGCAGCTTGGTCGACCCCGGCACAGATACGCAGTATTTT
cdr3_aa: CASSLVDPGTDTQYF
v_call: TRBV5-5
clone_size: .
j_call: TRBJ2-3
d_call: .

cdr3_nt: TGTGCCAGCAGCCCTCCTAGGGCTGGGGCCAACGTCCTGACTTTC
cdr3_aa: CASSPPRAGANVLTF
v_call: TRBV14
clone_size: .
j_call: TRBJ2-6
d_call: .

cdr3_nt: TGCGCCAGCAGCTTGAGCGGGGGATTAAAAGGCTCTGGAAACACCATATATTTT
cdr3_aa: CASSLSGGLKGSGNTIYF
v_call: TRBV5-1
clone_size: .
j_call: TRBJ1-3
d_call: .

cdr3_nt: TGCAGCGTTAGTGGACAGGGGCGAAACTATGGCTACACCTTC
cdr3_aa: CSVSGQGRNYGYTF
v_call: TRBV29-1
clone_size: .
j_call: TRBJ1-2
d_call: TRBD1

cdr3_nt: TGTGCCAGCTCACCGGGGCCGTCGTACGAGCAGTACTTC
cdr3_aa: CASSPGPSYEQYF
v_call: TRBV18
clone_size: .
j_call: TRBJ2-7
d_call: .

cdr3_nt: TGTGCCAGCAGTGAAGGTGTGGTGTCCAAAGAGACCCAGTACTTC
cdr3_aa: CASSEGVVSKETQYF
v_call: TRBV6-1
clone_size: .
j_call: TRBJ2-5
d_call: .

cdr3_nt: TGTGCCAGCAGCTTAGCGCTAGCGGGAGAGGGAGCAGATACGCAGTATTTT
cdr3_aa: CASSLALAGEGADTQYF
v_call: TRBV7-9
clone_size: .
j_call: TRBJ2-3
d_call: TRBD2

cdr3_nt: TGTGCCAGCAGCCAAGACCCAGGGGGCGCCGTCAACTATGGCTACACCTTC
cdr3_aa: CASSQDPGGAVNYGYTF
v_call: TRBV14
clone_size: .
j_call: TRBJ1-2
d_call: TRBD1

cdr3_nt: TGTGCCAGCAGCAGGACTAGAAGCACAGATACGCAGTATTTT
cdr3_aa: CASSRTRSTDTQYF
v_call: TRBV5-4
clone_size: .
j_call: TRBJ2-3
d_call: TRBD2

cdr3_nt: TGTGCCAGCAGTGAGAGATCCGAGGGGGGGGAGCTGTTTTTT
cdr3_aa: CASSERSEGGELFF
v_call: TRBV6-1
clone_size: few
j_call: TRBJ2-2
d_call: .

cdr3_nt: TGTGCCAGCAGCCTCTTTCCGGTATCTCACGAGCAGTACTTC
cdr3_aa: CASSLFPVSHEQYF
v_call: TRBV27
clone_size: .
j_call: TRBJ2-7
d_call: .

cdr3_nt: TGTGCCAGCAGTCTACTAGCGGGCGGACAAGAGACCCAGTACTTC
cdr3_aa: CASSLLAGGQETQYF
v_call: TRBV6-4
clone_size: .
j_call: TRBJ2-5
d_call: TRBD2

cdr3_nt: TGTGCTAGCAGCTTAGGAGAAAACACTGAAGCTTTCTTT
cdr3_aa: CASSLGENTEAFF
v_call: TRBV7-7
clone_size: .
j_call: TRBJ1-1
d_call: .

cdr3_nt: TGCAGTGCTAGTCTGGGCGGGAACACAGATACGCAGTATTTT
cdr3_aa: CSASLGGNTDTQYF
v_call: TRBV20-1
clone_size: few
j_call: TRBJ2-3
d_call: .

cdr3_nt: TGTGCCAGCAGCTTAGGGGGGGTGGAGTTCTTC
cdr3_aa: CASSLGGVEFF
v_call: TRBV11-2
clone_size: .
j_call: TRBJ2-1
d_call: .

cdr3_nt: TGTGCCAGCAGCTTCGGGACTAGCTCGGCAGATACGCAGTATTTT
cdr3_aa: CASSFGTSSADTQYF
v_call: TRBV11-3
clone_size: once
j_call: TRBJ2-3
d_call: TRBD2

cdr3_nt: TGTGCCAGCAGCGCCGACTCGAACACTGAAGCTTTCTTT
cdr3_aa: CASSADSNTEAFF
v_call: TRBV11-3
clone_size: .
j_call: TRBJ1-1
d_call: .

cdr3_nt: TGTGCCAGCACCAATACAGATCTTAACTATGGCTACACCTTC
cdr3_aa: CASTNTDLNYGYTF
v_call: TRBV7-8
clone_size: .
j_call: TRBJ1-2
d_call: .

cdr3_nt: TGCGCCAGCACACGGAGGACTAGCGGGAGTATTTCCTACAATGAGCAGTTCTTC
cdr3_aa: CASTRRTSGSISYNEQFF
v_call: TRBV10-2
clone_size: .
j_call: TRBJ2-1
d_call: TRBD2

cdr3_nt: TGTGCCTGGCGCCGTTTGGAGGGGAGTTTCTCTGGAAACACCATATATTTT
cdr3_aa: CAWRRLEGSFSGNTIYF
v_call: TRBV30
clone_size: .
j_call: TRBJ1-3
d_call: .

cdr3_nt: TGTGCCAGCACCTCAGGGTACGAGCAGTACTTC
cdr3_aa: CASTSGYEQYF
v_call: TRBV3-1/TRBV3-2
clone_size: .
j_call: TRBJ2-7
d_call: .

cdr3_nt: TGTGCCAGCTCCTACTCGGGGGGCGAGCAGTACTTC
cdr3_aa: CASSYSGGEQYF
v_call: TRBV12-3/TRBV12-4
clone_size: .
j_call: TRBJ2-7
d_call: TRBD2

cdr3_nt: TGTGCCAGCAGTTTCCTAGGTGAGCAGTTCTTC
cdr3_aa: CASSFLGEQFF
v_call: TRBV12-3/TRBV12-4
clone_size: .
j_call: TRBJ2-1
d_call: .

cdr3_nt: TGCGCCAGCAGCTTGGGGGCCAACATAGACACAGATACGCAGTATTTT
cdr3_aa: CASSLGANIDTDTQYF
v_call: TRBV5-1
clone_size: .
j_call: TRBJ2-3
d_call: .

cdr3_nt: TGTGCCACAACAGGGGGACAAGGCATAACCCAGTACTTC
cdr3_aa: CATTGGQGITQYF
v_call: TRBV10-3
clone_size: .
j_call: TRBJ2-5
d_call: TRBD1

cdr3_nt: TGTGCCAACCCAACAGGGGTGGGAGATACGCAGTATTTT
cdr3_aa: CANPTGVGDTQYF
v_call: TRBV21-1
clone_size: .
j_call: TRBJ2-3
d_call: .

cdr3_nt: TGTGCCAGCAGCTTAGTTTCCTGGGGTTACCCAAAAGAGACCCAGTACTTC
cdr3_aa: CASSLVSWGYPKETQYF
v_call: TRBV7-9
clone_size: .
j_call: TRBJ2-5
d_call: .

cdr3_nt: TGTGCCAGCAGCCAAGACTACGCCGGAGGTGAGCAGTTCTTC
cdr3_aa: CASSQDYAGGEQFF
v_call: TRBV3-1/TRBV3-2
clone_size: .
j_call: TRBJ2-1
d_call: .

cdr3_nt: TGCGCCAGCAGTCGGGACAGGGGCACAGATACGCAGTATTTT
cdr3_aa: CASSRDRGTDTQYF
v_call: TRBV5-1
clone_size: .
j_call: TRBJ2-3
d_call: TRBD1

cdr3_nt: TGTGCCAGCAGCCGCGACATGGCCCAGCCCCAGCATTTT
cdr3_aa: CASSRDMAQPQHF
v_call: TRBV6-4
clone_size: .
j_call: TRBJ1-5
d_call: .

cdr3_nt: TGTGCCAGCAGCCAAAGACACCTTAACACTGAAGCTTTCTTT
cdr3_aa: CASSQRHLNTEAFF
v_call: TRBV5-6
clone_size: .
j_call: TRBJ1-1
d_call: .

cdr3_nt: TGTGCCAGCAGTACCCGACTAGGAGAGACCCAGTACTTC
cdr3_aa: CASSTRLGETQYF
v_call: TRBV25-1
clone_size: .
j_call: TRBJ2-5
d_call: .

cdr3_nt: TGCAGCGCCTTTGGGAGGGGCGCGACAGATACGCAGTATTTT
cdr3_aa: CSAFGRGATDTQYF
v_call: TRBV29-1
clone_size: .
j_call: TRBJ2-3
d_call: TRBD2

cdr3_nt: TGTGCCAGCAGCTCCTCTGGAGGGGAATATGGCTACACCTTC
cdr3_aa: CASSSSGGEYGYTF
v_call: TRBV7-9
clone_size: .
j_call: TRBJ1-2
d_call: .

cdr3_nt: TGTGCCAGCAGCTTAGGGCCCGGGGCAGAACGGGAGGCGAACACCGGGGAGCTGTTTTTT
cdr3_aa: CASSLGPGAEREANTGELFF
v_call: TRBV13
clone_size: .
j_call: TRBJ2-2
d_call: TRBD2